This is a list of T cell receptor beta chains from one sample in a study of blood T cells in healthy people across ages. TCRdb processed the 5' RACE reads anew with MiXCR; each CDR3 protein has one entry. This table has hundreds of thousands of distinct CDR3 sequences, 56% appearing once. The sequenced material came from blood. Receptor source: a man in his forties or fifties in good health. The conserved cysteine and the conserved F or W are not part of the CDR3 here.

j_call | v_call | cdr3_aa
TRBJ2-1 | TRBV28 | ASRYRTSGRIEQF
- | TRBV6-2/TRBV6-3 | ASRQPPFGYEQY
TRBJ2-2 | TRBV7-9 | ASSLILGSGELF
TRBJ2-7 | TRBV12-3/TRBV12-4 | ASTDLTSGRPSEQY
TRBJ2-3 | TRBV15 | ATSIFGDSTDTQY
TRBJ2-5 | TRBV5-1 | ASSFSGSSETQY
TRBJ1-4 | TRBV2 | ASSGGPVGEKLF
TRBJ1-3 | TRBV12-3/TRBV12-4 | ASSPRREDTIY
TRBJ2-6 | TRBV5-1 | ASSFKDSYSGANVLT
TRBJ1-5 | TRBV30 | AWSVFSGRYSNQPQH
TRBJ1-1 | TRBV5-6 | ASSAAGDGNTEAF
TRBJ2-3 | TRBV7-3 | ASSFRGSETDTQY
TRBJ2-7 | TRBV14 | ASSQVGGTGEQY
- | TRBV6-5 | ASSYSSQSQGFEQY
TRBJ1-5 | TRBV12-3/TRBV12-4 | ASSARQSSNQPQH
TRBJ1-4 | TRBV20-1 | SASQGLRTNEKLF
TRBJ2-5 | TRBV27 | ASSMRLTQETQY
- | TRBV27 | ASSRAGLEQY
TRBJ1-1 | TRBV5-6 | ASSYRPEEAF
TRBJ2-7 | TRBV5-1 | ASSVETVRDPYEQY